These 20 T cell receptor beta chains were all obtained from the same sample, sequenced in a study of blood T cell repertoires in COVID-19. Profiled with immunoSEQ multiplex PCR; TCRdb holds only in-frame clones, not every one. The data hold tens of thousands of clones, with about 91% observed a single time. Sequenced sample: peripheral blood. All receptors derive from a woman older than 75 with acute or convalescent COVID-19.

V is TRBV29-1 and J is TRBJ1-1, with TRBD1 matching 8 bases. CDR3 size: 12 residues. After removal of 7 bases from V and 1 base from J, the junction contained 2 bases not matched to a gene. Germline V lookup: CDR1 SQVTM, CDR2 ANQGSEA. CDR3 amino acids: CSGDRGNTEAFF. Written as DNA, the CDR3 is TGCAGCGGTGACAGGGGGAACACTGAAGCTTTCTTT.

This clone was observed a handful of times. The chain combines TRBV6-4 with TRBJ2-2; D uncertain. Germline V gives CDR1 MRHNA, CDR2 SNTAGT. This CDR3 comprises 14 residues. Trimming removed 4 bases from V and 0 bases from J, with 6 bases in between. CDR3 protein: CASSASANTGELFF. CDR3 bases: TGTGCCAGCAGTGCCAGCGCGAACACCGGGGAGCTGTTTTTT.

V is TRBV3-1 (or the pseudogene TRBV3-2) and J is TRBJ2-7; maybe TRBD1 (5 bases). V lost 3 bases and J lost 2, with 11 bases in between. The CDR3 contains 14 residues. Germline-derived CDR1 and CDR2 are LGHDT and YNNKEL (reference sequence). The CDR3 sequence is CASSHTQVPYEQYF. The CDR3 DNA reads as TGTGCCAGCAGCCATACACAGGTTCCCTACGAGCAGTACTTC.

The gene calls are TRBV7-6 and TRBJ1-1; D remains ambiguous. The length of the CDR3 is 13 residues. V was clipped by 4 bases and J by 7 bases, with 13 bases between them. Germline lookup yields CDR1 SGHVS and CDR2 FNYEAQ. CDR3 coding DNA: TGTGCCAGCAGCTCCCTTTCGGGAATTGAAGCTTTCTTT. Its protein product is CASSSLSGIEAFF.

V usage is TRBV6-4 and J usage is TRBJ1-5, with 7 bases lining up with TRBD1. This CDR3 region has 15 residues. The V gene's germline CDR1 is MRHNA and CDR2 SNTAGT. Germline trimming cut 7 bases from V and 8 bases from J; bases unmatched to any gene: 14. The CDR3 loop is CASNQRQGRREPQHF. For the CDR3, the DNA is TGTGCCAGCAACCAAAGACAGGGTAGAAGGGAGCCCCAGCATTTT.

The gene calls are TRBV11-2 and TRBJ2-5; D possibly corresponds to TRBD1 (6 bases). The CDR3 is 17 amino acids. V lost 0 bases to trimming and J lost 7 bases, with 21 bases between them. Germline V gene data show CDR1 as SGHAT and CDR2 as FQNNGV. The CDR3 spells CASSLEAAGAQTGTQYF. CDR3 nucleotides: TGTGCCAGCAGCTTAGAGGCCGCAGGGGCCCAAACGGGGACCCAGTACTTC.

This chain links TRBV5-1 with TRBJ2-1, with D unresolved. CDR1 and CDR2 from the germline V gene are SGHRS and YFSETQ. Between the trimmed V and J ends, which lost 5 bases and 0 bases, there was a span of 9 bases. This CDR3 has 14 amino acids. CDR3 protein: CASRAEPSYNEQFF. CDR3 nucleotides: TGCGCCAGCAGGGCGGAGCCCTCCTACAATGAGCAGTTCTTC.

The chain joins TRBV9 to TRBJ1-5; D gene unclear. The germline V gene encodes CDR1 SGDLS and CDR2 YYNGEE. CDR3 length: 13 amino acids. V lost 4 bases to trimming and J lost 4 bases, with 9 bases between them. CDR3 coding DNA: TGTGCCAGCAGCTCTCAGACTAATCAGCCCCAGCATTTT. This sequence encodes CASSSQTNQPQHF.

The chain uses TRBV6-5 and TRBJ1-3; D may be TRBD1 (5 bases). V was trimmed by 10 bases and J by 0 bases, leaving 13 bases between them. This CDR3 region has 14 residues. Germline lookup yields CDR1 MNHEY and CDR2 SVGAGI. The DNA of the CDR3 is TGTGCCACCGCGGTAGGGGCCTCTGGAAACACCATATATTTT. It encodes CATAVGASGNTIYF.

The chain carries TRBV3-1 (or the pseudogene TRBV3-2) and TRBJ2-5; D is perhaps TRBD1 (5 bases). Germline V lookup: CDR1 LGHDT, CDR2 YNNKEL (reference sequence). Trimming pared 4 bases from V and 7 bases from J, leaving 10 bases between. CDR3 size: 12 residues. CDR3 nucleotide sequence: TGTGCCAGCAGCCTCTTTCAGGGGACCCAGTACTTC. It specifies CASSLFQGTQYF.

J is TRBJ2-1 and V is TRBV7-2, with 7 bases fitting TRBD1. From germline, CDR1 is SGHTA and CDR2 FQGNSA. The CDR3 contains 13 residues. With V trimmed by 1 base and J by 7 bases, 1 base remained unmatched. The CDR3 reads CASSLDRGNEQFF. The CDR3 DNA reads as TGTGCCAGCAGCTTAGACAGGGGAAATGAGCAGTTCTTC. The variable domain in full, with the rest retrieved from reference TRBV7-2 and TRBJ2-1, is GAGVSQSPSNKVTEKGKDVELRCDPISGHTALYWYRQSLGQGLEFLIYFQGNSAPDKSGLPSDRFSAERTGGSVSTLTIQRTQQEDSAVYLCASSLDRGNEQFFGPGTRLTVL.

The genes are TRBV30 and TRBJ2-1; 10 positions agree with TRBD2. Trimming cost V 4 bases and J 4 bases; bases outside gene matches: 4. CDR1 and CDR2 (germline): GTSNPN, SVGIG (reference sequence). The CDR3 is 14 amino acids. CDR3 DNA: TGTGCCTGGACGTTAGCGGGAGGATACAATGAGCAGTTCTTC. This encodes CAWTLAGGYNEQFF.

This clone was counted once. CDR3 amino acids: CASSLPGLAGGNEQFF. CDR3 nucleotide sequence: TGCGCCAGCAGCCTCCCGGGACTAGCGGGGGGGAATGAGCAGTTCTTC. The chain recombines TRBV5-1 with TRBJ2-1, with 16 bases matching TRBD2. CDR1 is SGHRS and CDR2 is YFSETQ in the germline V gene. The CDR3 is 16 amino acids. Trimming at V came to 4 bases and at J to 7 bases, leaving 5 bases not matched to a gene.

This chain uses TRBV6-6 with TRBJ2-1, with D possibly matching TRBD2 (6 bases). CDR1 is MNHNY and CDR2 is SVGAGI in the germline V gene (reference sequence). The V gene lost 5 bases and the J gene lost 11 bases, with 16 bases spanning the gap. The CDR3 has 13 amino acids. CDR3: CASSTPGGRKQFF. As DNA, the CDR3 is TGTGCCAGCAGTACTCCCGGGGGAAGGAAGCAGTTCTTC.

The chain recombines TRBV7-3 with TRBJ2-5, with D tentatively TRBD2 (6 bases). CDR1 and CDR2 (germline): SGHTA, FQGTGA. This CDR3 is built from 15 residues. Trimming removed 5 bases from V and 5 bases from J, with 18 bases in between. The CDR3 reads CASSLGVGGRETQYF. CDR3 in DNA: TGTGCCAGCAGCCTGGGAGTGGGGGGTCGGGAGACCCAGTACTTC.

The CDR3 here is CASSLGATQANTGELFF. The CDR3 nucleotides read TGTGCCAGCAGCTTGGGGGCGACCCAGGCGAACACCGGGGAGCTGTTTTTT. V usage is TRBV5-6 and J usage is TRBJ2-2, with D unclear. Per germline, CDR1 SGHDT and CDR2 YYEEEE. V was pared by 0 bases and J by 0 bases, with 12 bases between. There are 17 residues in the CDR3.

The rearrangement joins TRBV10-3 to TRBJ1-2; 8 bases are shared with TRBD1. This CDR3 is built from 12 residues. V lost 6 bases to trimming and J lost 3 bases; unmatched junction nucleotides: 0. The germline gives CDR1 ENHRY, CDR2 SYGVKD. CDR3 DNA sequence: TGTGCCATCAGGGGACAGGACTATGGCTACACCTTC. This gives the protein CAIRGQDYGYTF.

This chain connects TRBV25-1 to TRBJ2-1, with D hard to call. Germline-derived CDR1 and CDR2 are MGHDK and SYGVNS. The CDR3 runs 11 residues. V lost 11 bases to trimming and J lost 4 bases, with 9 bases between them. In nucleotides, the CDR3 is TGTGCCGCGGCACAATACAATGAGCAGTTCTTC. Amino acid sequence: CAAAQYNEQFF.

The chain is built from TRBV29-1 and TRBJ2-7; perhaps TRBD2 as D (6 bases). The V gene's germline CDR1 is SQVTM and CDR2 ANQGSEA. The V end was cut by 6 bases, the J end by 5 bases, with 11 bases between. The CDR3 sequence is 11 residues long. The CDR3 DNA reads TGCAGCGTCGGCGGGATAAACGAGCAGTACTTC. It encodes CSVGGINEQYF.

The chain recombines TRBV6-5 with TRBJ1-4; TRBD1 is a possible D gene (6 bases). The CDR3 is 15 amino acids. The V and J ends lost 3 bases and 0 bases respectively, with 8 bases between them. Germline values: CDR1 MNHEY, CDR2 SVGAGI. The CDR3 reads CASSYTGSTNEKLFF. CDR3 sequence (DNA): TGTGCCAGCAGTTATACAGGGTCAACTAATGAAAAACTGTTTTTT.